This T cell receptor (beta chain) was found in a study of CD8+ T cells in alopecia areata. Treatment reported: oral pan-JAK inhibitor, 5-10 mg twice daily. CDR1 is LNHNV and CDR2 is YYDKDF in the germline V gene (reference sequence). V gave up 3 bases and J gave up 5 bases, with 4 bases separating them. The CDR3 spans 11 residues. A note on this clone: Its antigen is not known.

Study outcomes and limitations: Higher clonality than in normal scalp was seen in lesional scalp, especially alopecia totalis/universalis. Resident alphabeta T cells of normal skin are also sequenced in scalp samples.

After isolation, RNA underwent reverse transcription to generate cDNA as the sequencing template. Some clones are missing from TCRdb's copy, which holds only in-frame ones; the method was immunoSEQ multiplex PCR. The data hold 150,000 to 200,000 clones, with roughly two thirds observed a single time. V usage is TRBV15 and J usage is TRBJ2-5; no clear D gene. The origin of this receptor is a human donor with alopecia areata. Source: CD4+ T cells sorted from blood, taken at week 4, from a patient treated with tofacitinib. The CDR3 is CATSSLETQYF. DNA of the CDR3: TGTGCCACCAGCAGCCTTGAGACCCAGTACTTC.